This entry features one TCR beta chain sequence. Its target is unknown. The data belong to a study of cytomegalovirus exposure and HLA in healthy donors. Study-wide context: The same platform was used for the 130 or so validation repertoires as for the roughly 670 first-cohort repertoires, as reported in a later analysis.

Clones were sequenced by immunoSEQ multiplex PCR, and TCRdb holds only the in-frame ones, with some missing. Among 150,000 to 180,000 clones, about 86% were seen once, and the ten largest hold about 1.9%. Study-level findings and limits: Among the CMV-associated chains, three were confirmed in vitro as specific for CMV antigens. High sensitivity and specificity were reportedly achieved when the classifier diagnosed cytomegalovirus status. Listed as cytomegalovirus-associated were 170 or so TCR beta chains.

Sequencing was done on a sample of PBMCs. The sequence was obtained from a human donor in good health.

The CDR3 here is CASSPPGRARNEKLFF. The CDR3 DNA is TGTGCCAGCTCACCCCCGGGGAGAGCTCGAAATGAAAAACTGTTTTTT. The V and J genes are TRBV18 and TRBJ1-4; D is unclear. In germline, CDR1 is KGHSH, CDR2 LQKENI. V lost 3 bases, J lost 5 bases, and 16 bases lay in between. This CDR3 region has 16 residues.